One sample yielded the 18 T cell receptor beta chains listed below, sequenced in a study of T cell responses to AZD1222 COVID-19 vaccine. The protocol was immunoSEQ multiplex PCR, while the TCRdb copy is restricted to in-frame clones and leaves out a portion. The sample has around 150,000 clones, more than 85% seen once. The sample here was peripheral blood, taken on day 0 of AZD1222 vaccination. These receptors all stem from an adult in good health.

The genes are TRBV14 and TRBJ2-1, with no clear D. Germline V gene sequence: CDR1 SGHDN, CDR2 FVKESK. V was trimmed by 4 bases and J by 8 bases, leaving 12 bases between them. The CDR3 length is 13 residues. CDR3 DNA: TGTGCCAGCAGCCGAGGCGAAGCTTATGAGCAGTTCTTC. Protein: CASSRGEAYEQFF.

The V gene is TRBV10-3, the J gene TRBJ2-2; weak D call: TRBD2 (6 bases). The CDR3 consists of 17 residues. Trimming stripped 2 bases from V and 6 bases from J, with 19 bases between. From germline, CDR1 is ENHRY and CDR2 SYGVKD. The CDR3 region has the DNA TGTGCCATCAGTGAGGATTCCGGGAGTCTTCATCCCGGGGAGCTGTTTTTT. Translation gives CAISEDSGSLHPGELFF.

Only a few counts were recorded for this clone. The rearrangement joins TRBV30 to TRBJ1-3; tentative D call: TRBD1 (5 bases). The CDR3 covers 12 residues. V lost 5 bases and J lost 4, with 9 bases in between. CDR1 and CDR2 from the germline V gene are GTSNPN and SVGIG (reference sequence). The CDR3 nucleotides are TGTGCCTGGGGGACCCTCGGAAACACCATATATTTT. This sequence encodes CAWGTLGNTIYF.

This sequence joins TRBV30 and TRBJ1-2; D unresolved. V was pared by 1 base and J by 2 bases, with 11 bases between. CDR3 length: 14 amino acids. CDR1 and CDR2 (germline): GTSNPN, SVGIG (reference sequence). Here the CDR3 DNA reads TGTGCCTGGAGTGGGGCCTCAGTCAACTATGGCTACACCTTC. Translating it yields CAWSGASVNYGYTF.

The chain employs TRBV20-1 and TRBJ2-7, with D perhaps matching TRBD1 (6 bases). This CDR3 contains 11 residues. CDR1 is DFQATT, CDR2 SNEGSKA, per germline (reference sequence). The CDR3 protein is CSGTPYYEQYF. DNA of the CDR3: TGCAGCGGGACACCGTACTACGAGCAGTACTTC.

This CDR3 is CASSFGDSIQETQYF. The CDR3 DNA reads TGTGCCAGCAGCTTCGGGGACAGTATCCAAGAGACCCAGTACTTC. V usage is TRBV5-5 and J usage is TRBJ2-5; TRBD1 matches 7 bases. The germline gives CDR1 SGHKS, CDR2 YYEKEE (reference sequence). Losses at the gene ends were 2 bases for V and 1 base for J; bases not matched to a gene: 5. The CDR3 is made up of 15 amino acids.

The DNA for the CDR3 is TGTGCCAGTAAGCGGGCTAGCGGGGGGGCCGAGAATGAGCAGTTCTTC. As protein: CASKRASGGAENEQFF. V is TRBV19 and J is TRBJ2-1, with 12 bases that match TRBD2. Germline V gene data show CDR1 as LNHDA and CDR2 as SQIVND (reference sequence). Germline trimming cut 7 bases from V and 7 bases from J; bases unmatched to any gene: 11. The CDR3 runs to 16 residues.

The rearrangement joins TRBV5-1 to TRBJ1-6, with D possibly matching TRBD1 (6 bases). From germline, CDR1 is SGHRS and CDR2 YFSETQ. With 7 bases removed from V and 5 bases from J, the gap between germline ends came to 10 bases. The CDR3 length is 13 residues. CDR3 amino acids: CASRDTDNSPLHF. Written as DNA, the CDR3 is TGCGCCAGCCGGGACACTGATAATTCACCCCTCCACTTT.

The chain carries TRBV5-1 and TRBJ2-5, with 10 positions matching TRBD2. Per the germline V gene, CDR1 is SGHRS and CDR2 is YFSETQ. V was pared by 4 bases and J by 5 bases, with 20 bases of the junction left unmatched. The CDR3 has 19 residues. This chain's CDR3 is CASSLRSPVQRGGLETQYF. In DNA form, the CDR3 reads TGCGCCAGCAGCCTACGAAGCCCGGTTCAGCGGGGGGGCCTTGAGACCCAGTACTTC. The variable domain in full, completed from reference TRBV5-1 and TRBJ2-5, reads KAGVTQTPRYLIKTRGQQVTLSCSPISGHRSVSWYQQTPGQGLQFLFEYFSETQRNKGNFPGRFSGRQFSNSRSEMNVSTLELGDSALYLCASSLRSPVQRGGLETQYFGPGTRLLVL.

DNA for the CDR3: TGTGCCAGCAGTTGGGCCCAGGTCGATAATTCACCCCTCCACTTT. Encoded protein: CASSWAQVDNSPLHF. This chain connects TRBV6-5 to TRBJ1-6; no definite D call. The CDR3 extends over 15 amino acids. CDR1 and CDR2 from the germline V gene are MNHEY and SVGAGI. The V and J ends lost 4 bases and 5 bases respectively, with 12 bases between them.

V gene TRBV5-6 combines with J gene TRBJ2-7; D may be TRBD2 (6 bases). Germline V gene data show CDR1 as SGHDT and CDR2 as YYEEEE. This CDR3 region has 17 residues. The V and J ends lost 5 bases and 1 base respectively, with 22 bases between them. In DNA, the CDR3 is TGTGCCAGCAGACGAGACCGGGACTGGGAGAGGTCCTACGAGCAGTACTTC. Protein product: CASRRDRDWERSYEQYF.

The chain couples TRBV19 to TRBJ1-1; D remains unclear. Trimming left V 4 bases short and J 5 bases short, with 8 bases between. The CDR3 has 12 amino acids. The germline gives CDR1 LNHDA, CDR2 SQIVND (reference sequence). The CDR3 nucleotides read TGTGCCAGTAGTAATGTCATTACTGAAGCTTTCTTT. It codes for CASSNVITEAFF. The variable domain in full, with the rest retrieved from reference TRBV19 and TRBJ1-1, is DGGITQSPKYLFRKEGQNVTLSCEQNLNHDAMYWYRQDPGQGLRLIYYSQIVNDFQKGDIAEGYSVSREKKESFPLTVTSAQKNPTAFYLCASSNVITEAFFGQGTRLTVV.

The chain recombines TRBV9 with TRBJ1-6, with TRBD1 matching over 10 bases. Unmatched junction bases numbered 3, after V lost 2 bases and J lost 7 bases. The germline V gene encodes CDR1 SGDLS and CDR2 YYNGEE. CDR3 length equals 15 residues. Written as DNA, the CDR3 is TGTGCCAGCAGCGTCTCGGACAGGGGGAATTCACCCCTCCACTTT. It yields the protein CASSVSDRGNSPLHF.

This clone has a single count. The chain links TRBV18 to TRBJ1-5, with 7 bases fitting TRBD1. V was clipped by 5 bases and J by 0 bases; unmatched bases: 7. This CDR3 spans 16 amino acids. In germline, CDR1 is KGHSH, CDR2 LQKENI. The CDR3 region is CASSAQGVHSNQPQHF. Here the CDR3 DNA reads TGTGCCAGCTCAGCCCAGGGGGTCCATAGCAATCAGCCCCAGCATTTT.

The genes are TRBV2 and TRBJ2-1; perhaps TRBD2 as D (6 bases). Germline-derived CDR1 and CDR2 are SNHLY and FYNNEI. The CDR3 covers 12 residues. Trimming took off 3 bases at V and 12 bases at J, with 12 bases between the two ends. The CDR3 region is CASSERDQRQFF. CDR3 bases: TGTGCCAGCAGTGAGCGGGATCAAAGGCAGTTCTTC.

V usage is TRBV18 and J usage is TRBJ1-2; 9 bases match TRBD1. Germline CDR1 KGHSH, CDR2 LQKENI. The junction had 2 bases not matched to a gene; V was cut back by 2 bases and J by 4 bases. This CDR3 comprises 14 residues. CDR3 residues: CASSPSDRGYGYTF. DNA for the CDR3: TGTGCCAGCTCACCATCGGACAGGGGCTATGGCTACACCTTC.

The J gene is TRBJ1-1, the V gene TRBV9; maybe TRBD1 (5 bases). V was trimmed by 4 bases and J by 4 bases, leaving 11 bases between them. CDR1 SGDLS and CDR2 YYNGEE come from the germline V gene. There are 13 residues in the CDR3. The CDR3 loop reads CASSFGGGTEAFF. CDR3 sequence (DNA): TGTGCCAGCAGCTTCGGTGGGGGCACTGAAGCTTTCTTT. Full variable domain (outside the CDR3, taken from reference TRBV9 and TRBJ1-1): DSGVTQTPKHLITATGQRVTLRCSPRSGDLSVYWYQQSLDQGLQFLIQYYNGEERAKGNILERFSAQQFPDLHSELNLSSLELGDSALYFCASSFGGGTEAFFGQGTRLTVV.

This clone was counted a few times. The J gene is TRBJ1-1, the V gene TRBV30; TRBD1 aligns across 8 bases. Germline V CDR1 and CDR2: GTSNPN, SVGIG (reference sequence). Trimming at V came to 5 bases and at J to 1 base, leaving 9 bases not matched to a gene. CDR3 length: 15 amino acids. The CDR3 bases are TGTGCCTGGCTAAGGATGGGACAGGAGAACACTGAAGCTTTCTTT. The encoded protein is CAWLRMGQENTEAFF.